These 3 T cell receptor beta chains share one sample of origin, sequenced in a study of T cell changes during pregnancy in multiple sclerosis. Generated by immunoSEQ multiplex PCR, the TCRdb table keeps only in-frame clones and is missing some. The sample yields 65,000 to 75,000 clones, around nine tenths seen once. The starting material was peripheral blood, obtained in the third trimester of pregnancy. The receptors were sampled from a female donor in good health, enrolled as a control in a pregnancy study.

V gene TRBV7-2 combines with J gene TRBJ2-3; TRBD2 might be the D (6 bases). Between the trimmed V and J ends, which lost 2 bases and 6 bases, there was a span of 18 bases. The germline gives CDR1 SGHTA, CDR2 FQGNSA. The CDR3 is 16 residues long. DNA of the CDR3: TGTGCCAGCAGCTTAAAAGTTGGCGGGGCCGCGGATACGCAGTATTTT. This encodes CASSLKVGGAADTQYF.

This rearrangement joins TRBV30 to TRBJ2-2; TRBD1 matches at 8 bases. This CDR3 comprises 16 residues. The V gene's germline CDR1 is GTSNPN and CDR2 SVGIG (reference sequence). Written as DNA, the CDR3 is TGTGCTTGGGACCCGGGACAGGCATCGAACACCGGGGAGCTGTTTTTT. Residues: CAWDPGQASNTGELFF.

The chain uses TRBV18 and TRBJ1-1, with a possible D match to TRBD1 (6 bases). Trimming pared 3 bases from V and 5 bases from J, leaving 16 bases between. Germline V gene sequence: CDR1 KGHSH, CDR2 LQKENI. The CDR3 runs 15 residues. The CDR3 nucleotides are TGTGCCAGCTCACCCTTACAGGGACGGGATACTGAAGCTTTCTTT. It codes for CASSPLQGRDTEAFF. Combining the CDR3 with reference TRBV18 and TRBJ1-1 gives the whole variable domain NAGVMQNPRHLVRRRGQEARLRCSPMKGHSHVYWYRQLPEEGLKFMVYLQKENIIDESGMPKERFSAEFPKEGPSILRIQQVVRGDSAAYFCASSPLQGRDTEAFFGQGTRLTVV.